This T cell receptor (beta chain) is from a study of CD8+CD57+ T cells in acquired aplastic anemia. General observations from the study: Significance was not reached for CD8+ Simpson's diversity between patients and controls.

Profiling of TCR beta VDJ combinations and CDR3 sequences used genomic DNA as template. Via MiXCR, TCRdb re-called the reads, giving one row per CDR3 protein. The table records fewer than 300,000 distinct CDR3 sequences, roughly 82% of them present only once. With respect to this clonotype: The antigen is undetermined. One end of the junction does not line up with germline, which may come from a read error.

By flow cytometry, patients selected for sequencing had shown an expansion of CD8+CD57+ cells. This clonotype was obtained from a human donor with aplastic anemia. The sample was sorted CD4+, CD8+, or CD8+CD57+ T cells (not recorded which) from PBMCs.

CDR3 residues: CASSDGGRHEEFF. CDR3 DNA: TGTGCCAGCAGCGATGGGGGGAGGCATGAGGAGTTCTTC. V usage is TRBV7-9 and J usage is TRBJ2-1; D might be TRBD2 (6 bases). The CDR3 loop spans 13 amino acids. The V gene's germline CDR1 is SEHNR and CDR2 FQNEAQ (reference sequence). Based on the CDR3 plus reference TRBV7-9 and TRBJ2-1, the full variable domain is DTGVSQNPRHKITKRGQNVTFRCDPISEHNRLYWYRQTLGQGPEFLTYFQNEAQLEKSRLLSDRFSAERPKGSFSTLEIQRTEQGDSAMYLCASSDGGRHEEFFGPGTRLTVL.